Below, 4 T cell receptor beta chains from the same sample are listed, as sequenced in a study of T cell repertoires in cytomegalovirus infection. TCRdb re-called the reads with MiXCR, one entry per CDR3 protein. The repertoire holds some 940,000 distinct CDR3 sequences, 31% seen once, with roughly 13% in the top ten. No antigens are known for them. Source: cultured CD8+ T cells from PBMCs, taken from culture after CMV antigen stimulation. All receptors derive from a human donor in good health (CMV status not recorded). Some clones in this sample may be carry-over from other donors' samples.

The rearrangement joins TRBV28 to TRBJ2-3, with D maybe TRBD1 (5 bases). V was trimmed by 2 bases and J by 2 bases, leaving 11 bases between them. Germline CDR1 reads MDHEN; CDR2 reads SYDVKM. This CDR3 spans 15 amino acids. This CDR3 is CASSLSPGHTDTQYF. The CDR3 coding sequence is TGTGCCAGCAGTTTAAGCCCTGGACACACAGATACGCAGTATTTT.

The rearrangement links TRBV7-9 to TRBJ2-3, with TRBD2 matching 9 bases. Per the germline V gene, CDR1 is SEHNR and CDR2 is FQNEAQ (reference sequence). The junction had 5 bases not matched to a gene; V was cut back by 5 bases and J by 2 bases. The CDR3 sequence is 15 residues long. The CDR3 loop reads CASSPPSGDTDTQYF. DNA of the CDR3: TGTGCCAGCAGCCCCCCTAGCGGGGACACAGATACGCAGTATTTT.

This clonotype was picked up many times. The rearrangement uses TRBV20-1 and TRBJ2-6; D gene unclear. CDR1 and CDR2 from the germline V gene are DFQATT and SNEGSKA (reference sequence). The CDR3 spans 15 residues. V lost 5 bases to trimming and J lost 2 bases, with 13 bases between them. CDR3 in amino acids: CSAPFLYTGANVLTF. The CDR3 DNA sequence: TGCAGTGCTCCCTTCCTTTACACTGGGGCCAACGTCCTGACTTTC.

This clonotype appeared a few times. The rearrangement links TRBV27 to TRBJ1-2; 8 bases line up with TRBD1. The V segment lost 2 bases and the J segment 4 bases; nucleotides outside the gene matches: 12. Germline CDR1 MNHEY, CDR2 SMNVEV (reference sequence). The CDR3 is made up of 17 amino acids. CDR3 nucleotide sequence: TGTGCCAGCAGTTTAACCCAGGGGGCTGCGTTCCGCTATGGCTACACCTTC. Its protein is CASSLTQGAAFRYGYTF.